This T cell receptor (beta chain) was sequenced for a study of T cells in localized non-small cell lung cancer. Per the germline V gene, CDR1 is SNHLY and CDR2 is FYNNEI. This CDR3 is built from 13 residues. Trimming cost V 6 bases and J 10 bases, with 16 bases left between them. Data came from immunoSEQ multiplex PCR; TCRdb stores just in-frame clones and leaves some out. The top ten hold 4.7% of the sample, which has 60,000 to 75,000 clones, 75% to 85% seen once. Study outcomes and limitations: The study sequenced only one region of the tumor. As a result, intratumor heterogeneity could not be excluded and remains possible. A denser population of T cells in blood accompanied longer overall survival. Uninvolved adjacent lung had more T cell clonality than any other tissue, topping tumor. For the top 100 tumor clones, a median about 57 also appeared in adjacent lung.

This clone was seen only once. The antigen remains unidentified. The gene calls are TRBV2 and TRBJ2-1, with D perhaps matching TRBD2 (5 bases). The input for sequencing was PBMCs, taken before any cancer treatment. The receptor comes from a man aged 40 to 70 with stage II lung adenocarcinoma. The DNA of the CDR3 is TGTGCCAGCAGGGTAACTCTAGCCGACGAGCAGTTCTTC. Translated: CASRVTLADEQFF. Drawing the rest from reference TRBV2 and TRBJ2-1, the complete variable domain is EPEVTQTPSHQVTQMGQEVILRCVPISNHLYFYWYRQILGQKVEFLVSFYNNEISEKSEIFDDQFSVERPDGSNFTLKIRSTKLEDSAMYFCASRVTLADEQFFGPGTRLTVL.